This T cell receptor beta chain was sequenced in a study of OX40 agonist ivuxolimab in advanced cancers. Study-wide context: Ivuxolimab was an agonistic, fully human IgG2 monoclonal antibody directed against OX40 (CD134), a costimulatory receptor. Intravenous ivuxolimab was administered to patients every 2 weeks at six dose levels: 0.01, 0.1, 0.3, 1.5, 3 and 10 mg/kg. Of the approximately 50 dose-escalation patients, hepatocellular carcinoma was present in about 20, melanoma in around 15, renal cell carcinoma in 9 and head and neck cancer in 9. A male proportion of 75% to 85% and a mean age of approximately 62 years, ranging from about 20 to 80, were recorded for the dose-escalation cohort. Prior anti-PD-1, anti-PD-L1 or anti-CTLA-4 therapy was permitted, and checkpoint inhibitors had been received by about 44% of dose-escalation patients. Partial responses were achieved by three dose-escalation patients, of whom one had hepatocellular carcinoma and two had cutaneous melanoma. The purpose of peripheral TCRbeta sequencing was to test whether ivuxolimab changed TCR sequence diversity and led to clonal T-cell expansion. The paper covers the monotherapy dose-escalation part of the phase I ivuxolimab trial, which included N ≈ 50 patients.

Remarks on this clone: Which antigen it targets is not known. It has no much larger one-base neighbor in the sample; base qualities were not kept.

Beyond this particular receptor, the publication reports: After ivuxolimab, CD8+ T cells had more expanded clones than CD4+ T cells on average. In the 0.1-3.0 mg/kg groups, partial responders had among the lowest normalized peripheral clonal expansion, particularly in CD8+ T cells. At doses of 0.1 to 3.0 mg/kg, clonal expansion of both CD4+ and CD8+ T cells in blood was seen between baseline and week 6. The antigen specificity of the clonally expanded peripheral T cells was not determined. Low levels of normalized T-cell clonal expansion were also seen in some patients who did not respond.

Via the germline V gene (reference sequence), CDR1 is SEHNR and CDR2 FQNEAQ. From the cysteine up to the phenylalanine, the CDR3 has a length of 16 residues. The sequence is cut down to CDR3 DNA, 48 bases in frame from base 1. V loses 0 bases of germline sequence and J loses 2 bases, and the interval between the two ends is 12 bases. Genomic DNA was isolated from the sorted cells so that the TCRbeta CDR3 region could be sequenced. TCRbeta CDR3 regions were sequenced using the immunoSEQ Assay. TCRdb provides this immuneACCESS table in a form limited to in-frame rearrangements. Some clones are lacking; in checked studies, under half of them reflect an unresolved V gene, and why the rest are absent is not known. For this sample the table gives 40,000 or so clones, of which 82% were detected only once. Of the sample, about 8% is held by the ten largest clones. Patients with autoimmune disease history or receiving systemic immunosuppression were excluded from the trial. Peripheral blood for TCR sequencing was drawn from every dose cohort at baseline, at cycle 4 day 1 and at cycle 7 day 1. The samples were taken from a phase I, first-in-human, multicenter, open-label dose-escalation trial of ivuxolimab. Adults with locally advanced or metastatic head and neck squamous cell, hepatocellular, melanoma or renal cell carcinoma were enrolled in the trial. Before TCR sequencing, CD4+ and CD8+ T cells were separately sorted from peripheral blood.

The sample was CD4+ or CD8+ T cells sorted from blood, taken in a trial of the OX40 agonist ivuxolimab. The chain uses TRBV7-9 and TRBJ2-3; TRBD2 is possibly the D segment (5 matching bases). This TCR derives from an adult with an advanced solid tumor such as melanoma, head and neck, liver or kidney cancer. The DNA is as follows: TGTGCCAGCAGCTTAGCGCGGCGGGCATACACAGATACGCAGTATTTT. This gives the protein CASSLARRAYTDTQYF.